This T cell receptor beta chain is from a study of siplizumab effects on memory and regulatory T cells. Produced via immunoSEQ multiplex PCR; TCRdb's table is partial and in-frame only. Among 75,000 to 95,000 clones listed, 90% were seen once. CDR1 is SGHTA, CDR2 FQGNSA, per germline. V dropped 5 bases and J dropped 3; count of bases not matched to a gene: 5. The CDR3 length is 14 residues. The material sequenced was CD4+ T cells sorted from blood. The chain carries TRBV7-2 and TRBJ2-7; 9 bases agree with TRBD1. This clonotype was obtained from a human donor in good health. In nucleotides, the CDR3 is TGTGCCAGCAGCCACCTGGGACAGGGCTACGAGCAGTACTTC. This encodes CASSHLGQGYEQYF. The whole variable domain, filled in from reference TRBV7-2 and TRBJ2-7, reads GAGVSQSPSNKVTEKGKDVELRCDPISGHTALYWYRQSLGQGLEFLIYFQGNSAPDKSGLPSDRFSAERTGGSVSTLTIQRTQQEDSAVYLCASSHLGQGYEQYFGPGTRLTVT.